This T cell receptor beta chain came from a study of blood T cells in healthy people across ages. Deletions cut 7 bases from V and 9 bases from J, with 13 bases between. Germline CDR1 SGHVS, CDR2 FNYEAQ. The CDR3 is 12 residues long. Through a sample-barcoded 5' primer and a J-beta primer mix, a second PCR was run for 7 to 11 cycles. A 12-random-nucleotide template-switch adaptor tagged each cDNA molecule. One entry per CDR3 protein, called by TCRdb with MiXCR from the 5' RACE reads. The repertoire consists of under 850,000 distinct CDR3 sequences, with roughly 40% occurring once and the leading ten covering 10% to 15%. This clonotype appeared a few times.

The chain uses TRBV7-6 and TRBJ2-1; D remains ambiguous. What was sequenced was blood. The receptor was derived from a man aged 18 to 35 in good health. The CDR3 coding sequence is TGTGCCAGCACCACCTTAGGTCTTGAGCAGTTCTTC. This codes for CASTTLGLEQFF.